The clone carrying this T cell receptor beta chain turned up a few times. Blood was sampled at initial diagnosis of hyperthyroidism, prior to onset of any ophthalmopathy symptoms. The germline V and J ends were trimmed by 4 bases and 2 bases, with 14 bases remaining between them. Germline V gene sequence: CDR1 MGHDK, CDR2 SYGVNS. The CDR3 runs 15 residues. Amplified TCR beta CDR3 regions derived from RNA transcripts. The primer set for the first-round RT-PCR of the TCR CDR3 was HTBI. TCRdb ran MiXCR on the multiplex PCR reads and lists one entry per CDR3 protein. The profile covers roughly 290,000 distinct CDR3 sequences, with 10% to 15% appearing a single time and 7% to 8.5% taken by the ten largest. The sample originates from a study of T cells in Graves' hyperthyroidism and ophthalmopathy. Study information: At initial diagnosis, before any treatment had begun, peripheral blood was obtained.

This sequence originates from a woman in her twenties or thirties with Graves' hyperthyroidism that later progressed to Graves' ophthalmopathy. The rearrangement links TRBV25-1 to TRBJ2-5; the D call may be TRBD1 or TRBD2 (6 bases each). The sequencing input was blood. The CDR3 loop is CASSALSGAQETQYF. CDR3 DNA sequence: TGTGCCAGCAGTGCCTTATCGGGGGCACAAGAGACCCAGTACTTC.